This T cell receptor beta chain comes out of a study of T-cell memory formation after mild COVID-19. One entry per CDR3 protein, called by TCRdb with MiXCR from the 5' RACE reads. The repertoire holds 200,000 to 300,000 distinct CDR3 sequences, 16% seen once, with 20% to 25% in the top ten. This clonotype appeared a few times. Trimming cost V 5 bases and J 4 bases, with 14 bases left between them. The CDR3 runs to 14 residues. Germline CDR1 and CDR2: SGHTA and FQGTGA. The TCR was taken from a man aged 18-30 years who had mild COVID-19 (a few samples of this study predate the infection). Cell type and time point are not known. The V call is TRBV7-3, the J call TRBJ1-1; D is ambiguous. Sequenced: PBMCs or a T cell subset sorted from them (not recorded which). CDR3: CASSPEGYGTEAFF. CDR3 coding DNA: TGTGCCAGCAGCCCCGAGGGTTACGGCACTGAAGCTTTCTTT.